Below, 13 T cell receptor beta chains from the same sample are listed, as sequenced in a study of regulatory T cells in long-lasting Graves disease. Arm-PCR of CDR3 regions and iRepertoire HTBI primers were the basis on which TCR beta libraries were built. TCRdb redid the calling of the multiplex PCR reads with MiXCR, one entry per CDR3 protein. The table shows roughly 560,000 distinct CDR3 sequences, with about 12% occurring only once. This sample's time point: newly diagnosed GD, antithyroid drugs for less than 3 months. Researchers made the TCR library from RNA that was extracted from PBMCs. The data were also submitted as part of a second study, on T cells in Graves' hyperthyroidism and ophthalmopathy.

Here the sequenced sample was peripheral blood mononuclear cells (PBMCs), taken at new diagnosis, from a patient treated with antithyroid drugs. These receptors were taken from a woman aged 30 to 39 with Graves disease.

This clonotype showed up many times. CDR3 sequence: CASSPRGGYTEAFF. CDR3 DNA sequence: TGTGCCAGCAGCCCCCGAGGGGGATACACTGAAGCTTTCTTT. The chain is built from TRBV7-9 and TRBJ1-1; the D gene is possibly TRBD1 (6 bases). This CDR3 contains 14 residues. CDR1 SEHNR and CDR2 FQNEAQ come from the germline V gene (reference sequence). Between the trimmed V and J ends, which lost 5 bases and 3 bases, there was a span of 13 bases. The variable domain in full, with the rest retrieved from reference TRBV7-9 and TRBJ1-1, is DTGVSQNPRHKITKRGQNVTFRCDPISEHNRLYWYRQTLGQGPEFLTYFQNEAQLEKSRLLSDRFSAERPKGSFSTLEIQRTEQGDSAMYLCASSPRGGYTEAFFGQGTRLTVV.

This clonotype has a count of ten or more. V usage is TRBV13 and J usage is TRBJ2-1; D is possibly TRBD1 or TRBD2 (5 bases each). The CDR3 is 16 residues long. From germline, CDR1 is PRHDT and CDR2 FYEKMQ (reference sequence). Trimming stripped 2 bases from V and 8 bases from J, with 19 bases between. In DNA form, the CDR3 reads TGTGCCAGCAGCTTAAATCTCGGACAACTCGGGGATGAGCAGTTCTTC. Protein: CASSLNLGQLGDEQFF.

The rearrangement uses TRBV20-1 and TRBJ2-3, with 12 bases aligning to TRBD2. The V gene end was trimmed by 1 base and the J gene end by 4 bases; junction bases not matched to a gene: 15. The CDR3 covers 19 residues. CDR1 DFQATT and CDR2 SNEGSKA come from the germline V gene (reference sequence). The CDR3 coding sequence is TGCAGTGCTAGAGGTGCCCCTAGCGGGAGGGCCCATACCCCAGATACGCAGTATTTT. It yields the protein CSARGAPSGRAHTPDTQYF.

This clonotype was detected ten times or more. This rearrangement joins TRBV2 to TRBJ2-7, with TRBD2 matching over 7 bases. The germline gives CDR1 SNHLY, CDR2 FYNNEI. This CDR3 has 15 amino acids. The junction had 13 bases not matched to a gene; V was cut back by 8 bases and J by 3 bases. CDR3 in amino acids: CASRIGLVEGYEQYF. CDR3 in DNA: TGTGCCAGCCGAATTGGACTAGTCGAAGGCTACGAGCAGTACTTC.

This clonotype was picked up many times. CDR3 protein: CASSQDGSVHQPQHF. The CDR3 region has the DNA TGTGCCAGCAGCCAAGATGGCTCAGTTCATCAGCCCCAGCATTTT. This chain joins TRBV3-1 and TRBJ1-5, with D unclear. The CDR3 consists of 15 residues. In germline, CDR1 is LGHDT, CDR2 YNNKEL (reference sequence). V dropped 0 bases and J dropped 5 bases, with 11 bases sitting between them.

Ten or more counts support this clonotype. The chain recombines TRBV27 with TRBJ1-2; possibly TRBD1 for D (5 bases). Trimming removed 6 bases at V and 2 bases at J, with 16 bases between. CDR3 length: 15 residues. CDR1 and CDR2 (germline): MNHEY, SMNVEV (reference sequence). DNA for the CDR3: TGTGCCAGCAGCCTAATAGGGGCCGAGAACTATGGCTACACCTTC. It codes for CASSLIGAENYGYTF.

This clonotype was seen many times. V is TRBV6-5 and J is TRBJ1-6; D might be TRBD1 (5 bases). The germline V gene has CDR1 MNHEY and CDR2 SVGAGI. The CDR3 loop spans 15 amino acids. Trimming pared 4 bases from V and 10 bases from J, leaving 17 bases between. The CDR3 protein is CASSSAGIFGSPLHF. For the CDR3, the DNA is TGTGCCAGCAGTTCGGCAGGGATCTTCGGGTCACCCCTCCACTTT.

This clonotype has only a few counts. The chain uses TRBV18 and TRBJ2-3, with TRBD2 identical over 7 bases. The germline V gene has CDR1 KGHSH and CDR2 LQKENI. The CDR3 covers 15 residues. The V and J ends lost 0 bases and 8 bases, in that order; junction bases with no gene match: 8. The CDR3 protein is CASSPPAAGEGTQYF. The DNA of the CDR3 is TGTGCCAGCTCACCACCCGCCGCGGGAGAGGGTACGCAGTATTTT.

The sample holds many counts of this clonotype. CDR3: CATSDAARVSTDTQYF. The DNA for the CDR3 is TGTGCCACCAGTGACGCCGCCAGGGTTAGCACAGATACGCAGTATTTT. The chain employs TRBV24-1 and TRBJ2-3; maybe TRBD1 (5 bases). CDR3 length: 16 amino acids. Trimming took off 4 bases at V and 0 bases at J, with 13 bases between the two ends. Germline V CDR1 and CDR2: KGHDR, SFDVKD.

Ten or more counts support this clonotype. V is TRBV28 and J is TRBJ1-3; 10 bases map to TRBD1. From germline, CDR1 is MDHEN and CDR2 SYDVKM. V shed 6 bases and J 0 bases; nucleotides not matched to a gene: 8. The CDR3 runs to 17 residues. For the CDR3, the DNA is TGTGCCAGCAGGAGCGCCGGGACAGGGGACTCTGGAAACACCATATATTTT. This encodes CASRSAGTGDSGNTIYF. The variable domain in full, completed from reference TRBV28 and TRBJ1-3, reads DVKVTQSSRYLVKRTGEKVFLECVQDMDHENMFWYRQDPGLGLRLIYFSYDVKMKEKGDIPEGYSVSREKKERFSLILESASTNQTSMYLCASRSAGTGDSGNTIYFGEGSWLTVV.

This clonotype appeared many times. J is TRBJ2-1 and V is TRBV28, with 7 bases lining up with TRBD2. The CDR3 is made up of 19 amino acids. The J segment lost 0 bases and the V segment lost 4 bases, leaving 15 bases of the junction unmatched. The germline V gene has CDR1 MDHEN and CDR2 SYDVKM. CDR3 region: CASSYSGRESLSSYNEQFF. The CDR3 nucleotides read TGTGCCAGCAGTTACTCAGGGCGGGAGAGCTTGAGCTCCTACAATGAGCAGTTCTTC.

This clonotype has ten or more counts. Here the CDR3 DNA reads TGTGCCAGCAGTCCTCATAGTGACACCATCGGATTCTTC. It is translated as CASSPHSDTIGFF. This sequence joins TRBV28 and TRBJ2-1, with D uncertain. CDR3 size: 13 residues. V shed 5 bases and J shed 16 bases, with 21 bases lying between them. Germline CDR1 is MDHEN and CDR2 is SYDVKM. The entire variable domain, with the rest obtained from reference TRBV28 and TRBJ2-1, is as follows: DVKVTQSSRYLVKRTGEKVFLECVQDMDHENMFWYRQDPGLGLRLIYFSYDVKMKEKGDIPEGYSVSREKKERFSLILESASTNQTSMYLCASSPHSDTIGFFGPGTRLTVL.

A few counts support this clonotype. A read error may be the cause here, since a much bigger clone is one base away. V gene TRBV12-3 or TRBV12-4 combines with J gene TRBJ1-1; no firm D call. V lost 4 bases and J 0 bases, leaving 6 bases between the germline ends. The CDR3 length is 13 residues. CDR3 loop: CASSSHLNTEAFF. The CDR3 DNA reads TGTGCCAGCAGTTCCCATCTGAACACTGAAGCTTTCTTT.